The 20 T cell receptor beta chains below come from one sample, sequenced in a study of T-cell memory formation after mild COVID-19. Each CDR3 protein is one row after TCRdb ran MiXCR on the 5' RACE reads. The data contain 60,000 to 65,000 distinct CDR3 sequences, about a tenth of them singletons. The sequenced sample consisted of PBMCs or a T cell subset sorted from them (not recorded which). The receptors shown here come from a man aged 18 to 30 who had mild COVID-19 (a few samples of this study predate the infection). Cell type and time point are not known.

In its sample, this clonotype was seen many times. CDR3 in DNA: TGCGCCAGCAGCTTGGCCAACACAGATACGCAGTATTTT. Its translation is CASSLANTDTQYF. The rearrangement uses TRBV5-1 and TRBJ2-3, with D unresolved. CDR3 length: 13 amino acids. V shed 0 bases and J shed 2 bases, with 4 bases lying between them. Germline CDR1 and CDR2: SGHRS and YFSETQ.

The table lists this clonotype with many counts. Since the CDR3 does not end with the conserved phenylalanine or tryptophan, this likely comes from a read error. The DNA is left out, because the CDR3 cannot be placed on it with certainty; the CDR3 is given as TCRdb lists it. V usage is TRBV12-3 or TRBV12-4 and J usage is TRBJ2-3; TRBD2 reflects the table's D call only, with no check against the DNA. The length of the CDR3 is 13 amino acids, counting both ends. The CDR3 sequence is CASSPSAGVGGDM.

The genes are TRBV5-5 and TRBJ1-5; tentative D call: TRBD1 (6 bases). Germline CDR1 and CDR2: SGHKS and YYEKEE (reference sequence). This CDR3 has 15 residues. V was pared by 4 bases and J by 6 bases, with 17 bases between. CDR3 in amino acids: CASSPIQGSIQPQHF. The CDR3 DNA is TGTGCCAGCAGCCCCATCCAGGGGAGTATTCAGCCCCAGCATTTT.

This clonotype was picked up many times. The genes are TRBV7-2 and TRBJ1-5, with D perhaps matching TRBD1 (6 bases). The CDR3 has 14 residues. Between the trimmed V and J ends, which lost 4 bases and 7 bases, there was a span of 14 bases. CDR1 and CDR2 (germline): SGHTA, FQGNSA. CDR3 DNA sequence: TGTGCCAGCAGCTACGATGGGGGCCGGCAGCCCCAGCATTTT. This gives the protein CASSYDGGRQPQHF.

This clonotype was seen repeatedly, ten times or more. The chain links TRBV7-2 to TRBJ1-4; D unresolved. CDR3 length: 16 residues. V lost 1 base and J 4 bases, leaving 13 bases between the germline ends. CDR1 SGHTA and CDR2 FQGNSA come from the germline V gene. DNA for the CDR3: TGTGCCAGCAGCTTAGGGCGAGGACTACTTAATGAAAAACTGTTTTTT. This gives the protein CASSLGRGLLNEKLFF.

At least ten counts were recorded for this clonotype. This sequence joins TRBV7-9 and TRBJ2-5, with a weak D call TRBD2 (5 bases). Germline V gene sequence: CDR1 SEHNR, CDR2 FQNEAQ (reference sequence). Trimming stripped 5 bases from V and 2 bases from J, with 15 bases between. The CDR3 extends over 15 amino acids. CDR3 region: CASSLGISGQETQYF. CDR3 bases: TGTGCCAGCAGCCTAGGAATCAGCGGTCAAGAGACCCAGTACTTC.

J is TRBJ1-5 and V is TRBV5-6, with D perhaps TRBD1 (5 bases). The germline V gene encodes CDR1 SGHDT and CDR2 YYEEEE. The CDR3 extends over 15 amino acids. The germline V and J ends were trimmed by 4 bases and 3 bases, with 14 bases remaining between them. The CDR3 sequence: CASSQRDGFNQPQHF. The CDR3 DNA reads as TGTGCCAGCAGCCAACGGGACGGGTTCAATCAGCCCCAGCATTTT.

This clonotype has only a few counts. The rearrangement uses TRBV6-6 and TRBJ1-5, with D maybe TRBD1 (5 bases). The CDR3 has 13 residues. From germline, CDR1 is MNHNY and CDR2 SVGAGI (reference sequence). Deletions cut 7 bases from V and 7 bases from J, with 14 bases between. The CDR3 reads CASTGGQGQPQHF. The CDR3 DNA sequence: TGTGCCAGCACCGGTGGGCAGGGACAGCCCCAGCATTTT.

The chain has TRBV7-2 and TRBJ2-1; TRBD1 matches at 8 bases. Germline assignment: CDR1 SGHTA and CDR2 FQGNSA. V shed 5 bases and J 8 bases; nucleotides not matched to a gene: 11. This CDR3 comprises 15 residues. CDR3 DNA sequence: TGTGCCAGCAGCGAACTCGGACAGGGAGTATATGAGCAGTTCTTC. Its protein is CASSELGQGVYEQFF.

This rearrangement joins TRBV20-1 to TRBJ1-2, with 9 bases that match TRBD1. The germline gives CDR1 DFQATT, CDR2 SNEGSKA (reference sequence). The length of the CDR3 is 14 residues. J lost 4 bases, V lost 3 bases, and 6 bases had no gene match. Written as DNA, the CDR3 is TGCAGTGCTAGGGGCACAGGGGGCAGCTATGGCTACACCTTC. Protein: CSARGTGGSYGYTF.

In this sample, this clonotype turned up a few times. V is TRBV7-9 and J is TRBJ1-6; 7 nucleotides align to TRBD1. The CDR3 length is 17 residues. V lost 8 bases to trimming and J lost 3 bases; unmatched junction nucleotides: 13. Germline V lookup: CDR1 SEHNR, CDR2 FQNEAQ (reference sequence). The CDR3 nucleotides are TGTGCCAGCCGCCGCCCCACAGGGGCCGACTATAATTCACCCCTCCACTTT. This encodes CASRRPTGADYNSPLHF.

This clonotype showed up many times. This sequence joins TRBV29-1 and TRBJ2-3, with D perhaps TRBD2 (5 bases). The CDR3 spans 14 residues. Trimming took 3 bases from V and 0 from J, leaving 10 bases between them. The germline V gene encodes CDR1 SQVTM and CDR2 ANQGSEA. The CDR3 coding sequence is TGCAGCGTTGAGAGGGTGCCGAGCACAGATACGCAGTATTTT. It codes for CSVERVPSTDTQYF.

In this sample, this clonotype turned up a few times. J is TRBJ1-5 and V is TRBV7-2, with a possible D match to TRBD1 (6 bases). Germline-derived CDR1 and CDR2 are SGHTA and FQGNSA. Trimming stripped 2 bases from V and 2 bases from J, with 10 bases between. This CDR3 is 15 amino acids long. The CDR3 region is CASSLQGTGNQPQHF. CDR3 nucleotide sequence: TGTGCCAGCAGCTTACAGGGGACGGGCAATCAGCCCCAGCATTTT.

There are a few counts of this clonotype. The chain employs TRBV10-3 and TRBJ2-7; 9 bases are a match to TRBD1. The trim removed 6 bases at V and 7 bases at J, leaving 7 bases unmatched. The CDR3 loop spans 13 amino acids. Germline V gene sequence: CDR1 ENHRY, CDR2 SYGVKD. Written as DNA, the CDR3 is TGTGCCATCAGCCCGGGACAGGGTGCGGAGCAGTACGTC. Translated, it gives CAISPGQGAEQYV.

This clonotype was picked up a small number of times. V gene TRBV18 combines with J gene TRBJ1-5; D gene unclear. The CDR3 loop spans 17 amino acids. CDR1 KGHSH and CDR2 LQKENI come from the germline V gene. V dropped 1 base and J dropped 0 bases, with 13 bases sitting between them. The CDR3 reads CASSPQGNLNSNQPQHF. CDR3 sequence (DNA): TGTGCCAGCTCACCACAAGGAAACCTAAATAGCAATCAGCCCCAGCATTTT.

This clonotype was seen a few times. This chain uses TRBV27 with TRBJ2-1; possible D gene TRBD1, 5 bases. The germline V and J ends were trimmed by 2 bases and 8 bases, with 7 bases remaining between them. The length of the CDR3 is 12 residues. Germline lookup yields CDR1 MNHEY and CDR2 SMNVEV (reference sequence). DNA of the CDR3: TGTGCCAGCAGTTTACAGGGTGATGAGCAGTTCTTC. Its protein product is CASSLQGDEQFF.

The table lists this clonotype with many counts. The chain is built from TRBV20-1 and TRBJ1-6; perhaps TRBD1 as D (6 bases). The CDR3 runs to 15 residues. V was cut by 1 base and J by 5 bases, with 12 bases left in between. Germline V gives CDR1 DFQATT, CDR2 SNEGSKA (reference sequence). This chain's CDR3 is CSARAFRGDNSPLHF. CDR3 bases: TGCAGTGCTAGAGCTTTCAGGGGAGATAATTCACCCCTCCACTTT.

This clonotype was counted many times. This chain uses TRBV5-1 with TRBJ2-5; D is possibly TRBD1 (5 bases). V was trimmed by 1 base and J by 4 bases, leaving 11 bases between them. The germline V gene encodes CDR1 SGHRS and CDR2 YFSETQ. CDR3 length: 14 residues. CDR3 DNA: TGCGCCAGCAGCTTGACCCTCCAGGGAGAGACCCAGTACTTC. Protein sequence: CASSLTLQGETQYF.

The rearrangement links TRBV20-1 to TRBJ2-5; no clear D gene. The CDR3 is made up of 13 amino acids. V lost 5 bases, J lost 7 bases, and 17 bases lay in between. Germline CDR1 and CDR2: DFQATT and SNEGSKA (reference sequence). For the CDR3, the DNA is TGCAGTGCTCGGGTCTCGGCAATAGGGACCCAGTACTTC. This sequence encodes CSARVSAIGTQYF.

This chain joins TRBV4-1 and TRBJ1-3; possible D gene TRBD1, 5 bases. This CDR3 is 15 amino acids long. Germline V lookup: CDR1 MGHRA, CDR2 YSYEKL. The V end lost 0 bases, the J end lost 2 bases, and 8 bases lay between the germline ends. The CDR3 loop is CASSQDWGAGNTIYF. The CDR3 bases are TGCGCCAGCAGCCAAGATTGGGGGGCTGGAAACACCATATATTTT.